These T cell receptor beta chains were read from a single sample in a study of blood T cell repertoires in COVID-19. TCRdb keeps only in-frame clones here, not all; method: immunoSEQ multiplex PCR. The table records some 400,000 clones, 90% of them present only once. Sequenced input: peripheral blood. Receptors originate from a man between 18 and 29 years old with active or convalescent COVID-19. Both conserved end residues are part of each CDR3. Fields, in order: D gene, clone size, V gene, J gene, CDR3 DNA, CDR3 protein. The D gene is left open where the match is weak. Rows may omit the clone size; those that give it use once, few, many or a size class.

D gene: .
clone size: .
V gene: TRBV6-5
J gene: TRBJ1-3
CDR3 DNA: TGTGCCAGCAACCAGGGGATTGGAGGAAACACCATATATTTT
CDR3 protein: CASNQGIGGNTIYF

D gene: TRBD1
clone size: .
V gene: TRBV4-2
J gene: TRBJ1-3
CDR3 DNA: TGTGCCAGCAGCCAAGTTTTCGGGACAGATCCTGGAAACACCATATATTTT
CDR3 protein: CASSQVFGTDPGNTIYF

D gene: TRBD1
clone size: .
V gene: TRBV27
J gene: TRBJ1-4
CDR3 DNA: TGTGCCAGCAGTTTCCCCGCCGACAGGGGTATTTGGGAAAAACTGTTTTTT
CDR3 protein: CASSFPADRGIWEKLFF

D gene: .
clone size: .
V gene: TRBV9
J gene: TRBJ2-7
CDR3 DNA: TGTGCCAGCAGCGCCACAGGAATTCCGGGGGACGAGCAGTACTTC
CDR3 protein: CASSATGIPGDEQYF

D gene: TRBD2
clone size: once
V gene: TRBV7-3
J gene: TRBJ2-1
CDR3 DNA: TGTGCCAGCAGCTCACTAGCGGGAACTTACAATGAGCAGTTCTTC
CDR3 protein: CASSSLAGTYNEQFF

D gene: TRBD1
clone size: .
V gene: TRBV24-1
J gene: TRBJ2-1
CDR3 DNA: TGTGCCACCAGTGACCCCGGACAGGGCTTTGCCAATGAGCAGTTCTTC
CDR3 protein: CATSDPGQGFANEQFF

D gene: TRBD1
clone size: .
V gene: TRBV6-5
J gene: TRBJ1-2
CDR3 DNA: TGTGCCAGCAGTCCCAGGGACAGGGTGATTTATGGCTACACCTTC
CDR3 protein: CASSPRDRVIYGYTF

D gene: .
clone size: .
V gene: TRBV14
J gene: TRBJ2-2
CDR3 DNA: TGTGCCAGCAGCCAAGACGCTAAAGCCGGGGAGCTGTTTTTT
CDR3 protein: CASSQDAKAGELFF

D gene: .
clone size: .
V gene: TRBV27
J gene: TRBJ1-5
CDR3 DNA: TGTGCCAGCAGTTTATCGGACAGATTCAATCAGCCCCAGCATTTT
CDR3 protein: CASSLSDRFNQPQHF

D gene: .
clone size: once
V gene: TRBV5-1
J gene: TRBJ2-2
CDR3 DNA: TGCGCCAGCAGCCCGCAGGGGCCCACCGGGGAGCTGTTTTTT
CDR3 protein: CASSPQGPTGELFF

D gene: .
clone size: .
V gene: TRBV5-6
J gene: TRBJ2-7
CDR3 DNA: TGTGCCAGCAGCCCGGGGGTCGAATCCTACGAGCAGTACTTC
CDR3 protein: CASSPGVESYEQYF

D gene: .
clone size: .
V gene: TRBV5-1
J gene: TRBJ1-4
CDR3 DNA: TGCGCCAGCAGCTTGGACGGGACAACTAATGAAAAACTGTTTTTT
CDR3 protein: CASSLDGTTNEKLFF

D gene: .
clone size: .
V gene: TRBV7-9
J gene: TRBJ2-4
CDR3 DNA: TGTGCCAGCAGCTCCACGGGGTTGGTCAAAAACATTCAGTACTTC
CDR3 protein: CASSSTGLVKNIQYF

D gene: .
clone size: .
V gene: TRBV10-3
J gene: TRBJ1-5
CDR3 DNA: TGTGCCATCAGTGAGTCGACGGGGGAACAGCCCCAGCATTTT
CDR3 protein: CAISESTGEQPQHF

D gene: TRBD1
clone size: .
V gene: TRBV29-1
J gene: TRBJ1-5
CDR3 DNA: TGCAGCGCCCAGGGACAGGGTAATCAGCCCCAGCATTTT
CDR3 protein: CSAQGQGNQPQHF

D gene: .
clone size: .
V gene: TRBV10-3
J gene: TRBJ1-2
CDR3 DNA: TGTGCCATCAGCCCAATTTCGGGTGGCTACACCTTC
CDR3 protein: CAISPISGGYTF

D gene: TRBD1
clone size: .
V gene: TRBV28
J gene: TRBJ1-1
CDR3 DNA: TGTGCCAGCAGTTCCTCGACAGGGGGCTCTACTGAAGCTTTCTTT
CDR3 protein: CASSSSTGGSTEAFF

D gene: TRBD1
clone size: few
V gene: TRBV27
J gene: TRBJ2-4
CDR3 DNA: TGTGCCAGCAAGCCGATAGGGACAGACTTCAAAAACATTCAGTACTTC
CDR3 protein: CASKPIGTDFKNIQYF

D gene: .
clone size: once
V gene: TRBV6-5
J gene: TRBJ1-3
CDR3 DNA: TGTGCCAGCAGTAGAACAAGCTCTGGAAACACCATATATTTT
CDR3 protein: CASSRTSSGNTIYF

D gene: .
clone size: .
V gene: TRBV28
J gene: TRBJ2-1
CDR3 DNA: TGTGCCAGCAGTCCCGCGGGAATCGGCTACAATGAGCAGTTCTTC
CDR3 protein: CASSPAGIGYNEQFF

D gene: .
clone size: few
V gene: TRBV7-9
J gene: TRBJ2-7
CDR3 DNA: TGTGCCAGCAGCCGCGGACAGTACGAGCAGTACTTC
CDR3 protein: CASSRGQYEQYF